Listed here are 8 T cell receptor beta chains from one sample, sequenced in a study of T cell changes during pregnancy in multiple sclerosis. Assay: immunoSEQ multiplex PCR; the TCRdb copy retains only in-frame clones and omits some. The top ten clones hold roughly 3.6% of a sample with about 57,000 clones, 85% to 95% of them seen once. The sequencing here drew on peripheral blood, taken after pregnancy. These TCRs come from a female donor in good health, enrolled as a control in a pregnancy study.

The chain combines TRBV10-3 with TRBJ1-6; maybe TRBD1 (5 bases). V lost 7 bases to trimming and J lost 11 bases, with 12 bases between them. The CDR3 totals 12 residues. Germline loops: CDR1 ENHRY, CDR2 SYGVKD. Written as DNA, the CDR3 is TGTGCCATCACGGACGGGGGGACACCCCTCCACTTT. It is translated as CAITDGGTPLHF.

For this clone: One end of the junction varies from germline; a read error may be responsible. This sequence joins TRBV7-2 and TRBJ1-5; D is unclear. CDR1 is SGHTA, CDR2 FQGNSA, per germline. The CDR3 totals 15 residues. In nucleotides, the CDR3 is TGTGCCAGCAGCTTAGGGATGGCGGTGAATCAACCCCAGCATTTT. Translating gives CASSLGMAVNQPQHF.

The chain uses TRBV5-4 and TRBJ2-2, with 7 bases fitting TRBD1. CDR1 is SGHNT, CDR2 YYREEE, per germline (reference sequence). V gave up 3 bases and J gave up 2 bases; unmatched junction bases: 4. The CDR3 length is 15 residues. This CDR3 reads CASSSGTDNTGELFF. The CDR3 nucleotides read TGTGCCAGCAGCTCCGGGACAGATAACACCGGGGAGCTGTTTTTT.

This chain joins TRBV18 and TRBJ2-5; TRBD1 matches at 8 bases. The V and J ends lost 2 bases and 5 bases, in that order; junction bases with no gene match: 16. This CDR3 region has 18 residues. The germline gives CDR1 KGHSH, CDR2 LQKENI. Here the CDR3 DNA reads TGTGCCAGCTCACCAGGTGGACCGGGACAGGCTATTTACGAGACCCAGTACTTC. Amino acids: CASSPGGPGQAIYETQYF. Full variable domain (rest looked up from reference TRBV18 and TRBJ2-5): NAGVMQNPRHLVRRRGQEARLRCSPMKGHSHVYWYRQLPEEGLKFMVYLQKENIIDESGMPKERFSAEFPKEGPSILRIQQVVRGDSAAYFCASSPGGPGQAIYETQYFGPGTRLLVL.

The chain couples TRBV7-2 to TRBJ1-4; D remains unclear. Trimming cost V 3 bases and J 6 bases, with 8 bases left between them. The CDR3 runs to 13 residues. CDR1 and CDR2 from the germline V gene are SGHTA and FQGNSA. CDR3 in DNA: TGTGCCAGCAGCTTTTCCCGTGATGAAAAACTGTTTTTT. Amino acids: CASSFSRDEKLFF.

The chain combines TRBV9 with TRBJ2-1, with 8 bases that match TRBD1. Unmatched junction bases numbered 9, after V lost 4 bases and J lost 9 bases. Germline V lookup: CDR1 SGDLS, CDR2 YYNGEE. The CDR3 runs to 14 residues. The CDR3 is CASSPGDRPPEQFF. DNA for the CDR3: TGTGCCAGCAGCCCAGGGGACAGGCCACCTGAGCAGTTCTTC. The variable domain in full, completed from reference TRBV9 and TRBJ2-1, reads DSGVTQTPKHLITATGQRVTLRCSPRSGDLSVYWYQQSLDQGLQFLIQYYNGEERAKGNILERFSAQQFPDLHSELNLSSLELGDSALYFCASSPGDRPPEQFFGPGTRLTVL.

This clone appeared once. The chain uses TRBV6-6 and TRBJ1-1; unclear D gene. V was trimmed by 2 bases and J by 1 base, leaving 8 bases between them. The germline V gene has CDR1 MNHNY and CDR2 SVGAGI (reference sequence). The CDR3 loop spans 14 amino acids. CDR3 in DNA: TGTGCCAGCAGTTACGCCCAGAAGAACACTGAAGCTTTCTTT. Residues: CASSYAQKNTEAFF.

V usage is TRBV4-2 and J usage is TRBJ2-7, with a possible D match to TRBD2 (6 bases). Trimming stripped 0 bases from V and 2 bases from J, with 11 bases between. The CDR3 covers 15 residues. The V gene's germline CDR1 is LGHNA and CDR2 YNFKEQ. The CDR3 DNA is TGTGCCAGCAGCCAAGATCCGGGACTTACCTACGAGCAGTACTTC. Amino acid sequence: CASSQDPGLTYEQYF.